The TCR beta chain under discussion was sequenced for a study of response to subunit inactivated influenza vaccine. Regarding the study as a whole: Authors suggested that a seasonal influenza vaccination recruits few new T cells each time.

This clonotype occurred once. Its specificity is not known. CDR3 length: 16 amino acids. The V gene lost 0 bases and the J gene lost 1 base, with 8 bases spanning the gap. Germline V gene sequence: CDR1 SGHRS, CDR2 YFSETQ. A single record per CDR3 protein comes from TCRdb applying MiXCR to the RT-PCR reads. The sample has 710,000 or so distinct CDR3 sequences, 15% to 18% seen once; the top ten hold roughly 12%. The TCR originated in a man aged 50-60 years who received an inactivated influenza vaccine. This sample comprised PBMCs from blood, obtained 11 to 12 days after vaccination. The rearrangement uses TRBV5-1 and TRBJ2-6; D is unclear. The CDR3, as DNA: TGCGCCAGCAGCTTGGCCGGTGCTTCTGGGGCCAACGTCCTGACTTTC. Translating it yields CASSLAGASGANVLTF.